This T cell receptor beta chain was sequenced during a study of T cell changes during pregnancy in multiple sclerosis. The table came from immunoSEQ multiplex PCR; TCRdb's copy has only in-frame clones and leaves some out. The sample has around 60,000 clones; 94% are singletons. This receptor was obtained from a female donor with multiple sclerosis, enrolled in a pregnancy study. Sequenced material: CD8+ T cells from peripheral blood mononuclear cells, taken in the third trimester of pregnancy.

CDR3 loop: CASSPGTSGWTEQYF. CDR3 nucleotides: TGTGCCAGCAGTCCGGGGACTAGCGGGTGGACCGAGCAGTACTTC. The chain employs TRBV27 and TRBJ2-7; 12 bases map to TRBD2. CDR1 and CDR2 from the germline V gene are MNHEY and SMNVEV (reference sequence). The V segment lost 5 bases and the J segment 6 bases; nucleotides outside the gene matches: 8. The CDR3 is made up of 15 amino acids.